This T cell receptor (beta chain) derives from a study of T cells after yellow fever vaccination. CDR3 length equals 15 residues. CDR1 is LGHDT and CDR2 is YNNKEL in the germline V gene (reference sequence). V lost 3 bases and J lost 8, with 14 bases in between. For TCR, cDNA came from 5'RACE template switching, which added a universal primer site and UMIs. TCRdb passed the 5' RACE reads through MiXCR, listing each CDR3 protein once. Among approximately 340,000 distinct CDR3 sequences listed, 8% to 10% were seen once. This clonotype was counted only a few times. Its antigen is undetermined. Study-wide points: Clones from primary vaccination mostly reappeared after the booster (96% CD4, approximately 86% CD8).

The sample consisted of PBMCs, taken on the day of the first yellow fever vaccination. This chain uses TRBV3-1 with TRBJ1-6; D possibly corresponds to TRBD1 (5 bases). The clonotype originates from a young man who received the YFV17D yellow fever vaccine. The CDR3 region is CASSHKGTVYSPLHF. The CDR3 DNA reads TGTGCCAGCAGCCACAAGGGGACGGTCTATTCACCCCTCCACTTT.